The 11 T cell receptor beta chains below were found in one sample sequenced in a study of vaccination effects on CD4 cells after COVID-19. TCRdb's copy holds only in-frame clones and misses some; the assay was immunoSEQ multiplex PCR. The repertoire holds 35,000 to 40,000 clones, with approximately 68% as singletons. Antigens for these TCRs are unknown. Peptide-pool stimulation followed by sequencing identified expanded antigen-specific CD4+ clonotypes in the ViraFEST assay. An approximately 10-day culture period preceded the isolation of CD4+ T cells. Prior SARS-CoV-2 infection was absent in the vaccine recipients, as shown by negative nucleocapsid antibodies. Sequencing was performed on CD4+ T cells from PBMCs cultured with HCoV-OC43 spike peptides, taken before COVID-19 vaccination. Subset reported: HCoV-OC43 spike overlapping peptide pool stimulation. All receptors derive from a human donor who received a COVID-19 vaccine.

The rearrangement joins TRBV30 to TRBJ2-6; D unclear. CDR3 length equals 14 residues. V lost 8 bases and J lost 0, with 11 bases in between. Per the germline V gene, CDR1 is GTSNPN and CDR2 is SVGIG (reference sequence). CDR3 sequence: CARDVSSGANVLTF. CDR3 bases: TGTGCCCGAGACGTAAGCTCTGGGGCCAACGTCCTGACTTTC.

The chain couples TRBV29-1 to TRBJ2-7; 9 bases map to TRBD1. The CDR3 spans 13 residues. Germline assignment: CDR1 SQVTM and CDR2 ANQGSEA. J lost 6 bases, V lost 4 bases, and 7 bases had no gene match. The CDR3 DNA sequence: TGCAGCGTTGGTGGACAGGGGACGGTCGAGCAGTACTTC. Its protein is CSVGGQGTVEQYF.

The CDR3 DNA is TGTGCCAGCAGCTTAGACGGTTTCCGAGCGAACACCGGGGAGCTGTTTTTT. Encoded protein: CASSLDGFRANTGELFF. The chain has TRBV11-3 and TRBJ2-2; D is uncertain. The CDR3 spans 17 residues. Germline V CDR1 and CDR2: SGHNT, YENEEA. V was cut by 0 bases and J by 0 bases, with 11 bases left in between.

The CDR3, as DNA: TGTGCCAGCAGCTTAGCGGTGGCGGGAGGGGGAGATACGCAGTATTTT. Its translation is CASSLAVAGGGDTQYF. The chain employs TRBV11-2 and TRBJ2-3; 9 positions match TRBD2. J was trimmed by 5 bases and V by 1 base; bases with no gene match: 7. The CDR3 consists of 16 residues. The germline V gene has CDR1 SGHAT and CDR2 FQNNGV.

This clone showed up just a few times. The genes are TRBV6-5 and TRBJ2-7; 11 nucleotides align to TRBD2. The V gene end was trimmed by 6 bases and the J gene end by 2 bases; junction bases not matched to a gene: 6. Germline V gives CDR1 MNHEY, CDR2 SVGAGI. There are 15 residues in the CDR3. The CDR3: CASSPGTSGPYEQYF. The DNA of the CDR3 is TGTGCCAGCAGCCCCGGGACTAGCGGACCCTACGAGCAGTACTTC.

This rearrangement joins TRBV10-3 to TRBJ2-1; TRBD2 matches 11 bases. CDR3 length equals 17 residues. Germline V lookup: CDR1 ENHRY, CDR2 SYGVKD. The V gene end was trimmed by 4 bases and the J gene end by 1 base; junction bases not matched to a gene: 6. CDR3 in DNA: TGTGCCATCAGTGTAGGTAGCGGGAGGGGGTCCTACAATGAGCAGTTCTTC. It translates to CAISVGSGRGSYNEQFF.

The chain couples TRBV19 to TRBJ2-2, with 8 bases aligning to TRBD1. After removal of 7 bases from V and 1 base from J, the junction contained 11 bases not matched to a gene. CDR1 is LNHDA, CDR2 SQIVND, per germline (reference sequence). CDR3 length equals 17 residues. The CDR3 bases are TGTGCCAGTAAGCAGGGGGCAACACCTCTGAACACCGGGGAGCTGTTTTTT. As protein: CASKQGATPLNTGELFF.

The CDR3 region has the DNA TGTGCCACCAGTGACTCTCGACAGGGACCTGAAGCTTTCTTT. Amino acids: CATSDSRQGPEAFF. V usage is TRBV24-1 and J usage is TRBJ1-1, with TRBD1 matching 7 bases. In germline, CDR1 is KGHDR, CDR2 SFDVKD. The CDR3 spans 14 residues. V lost 4 bases and J lost 6; bases outside the gene matches: 7.

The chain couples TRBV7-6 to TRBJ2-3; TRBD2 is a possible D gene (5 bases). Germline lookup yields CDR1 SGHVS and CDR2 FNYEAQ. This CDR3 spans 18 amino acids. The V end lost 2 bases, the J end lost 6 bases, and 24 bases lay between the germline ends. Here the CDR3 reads CASSLFGRYEVSGDTQYF. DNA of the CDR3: TGTGCCAGCAGCTTATTTGGCCGATACGAGGTCTCGGGGGATACGCAGTATTTT.

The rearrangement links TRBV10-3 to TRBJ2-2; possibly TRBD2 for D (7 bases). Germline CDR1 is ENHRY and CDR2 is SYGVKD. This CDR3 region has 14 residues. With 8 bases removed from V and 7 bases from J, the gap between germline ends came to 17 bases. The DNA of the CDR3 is TGTGCCATCGGAGGGGGGGCTAACGGCGGGGAGCTGTTTTTT. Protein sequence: CAIGGGANGGELFF.

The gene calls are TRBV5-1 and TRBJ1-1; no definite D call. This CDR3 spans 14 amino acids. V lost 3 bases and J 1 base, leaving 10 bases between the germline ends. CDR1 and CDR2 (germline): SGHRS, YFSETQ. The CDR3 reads CASSSQTSNTEAFF. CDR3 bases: TGCGCCAGCAGCTCACAGACATCGAACACTGAAGCTTTCTTT.